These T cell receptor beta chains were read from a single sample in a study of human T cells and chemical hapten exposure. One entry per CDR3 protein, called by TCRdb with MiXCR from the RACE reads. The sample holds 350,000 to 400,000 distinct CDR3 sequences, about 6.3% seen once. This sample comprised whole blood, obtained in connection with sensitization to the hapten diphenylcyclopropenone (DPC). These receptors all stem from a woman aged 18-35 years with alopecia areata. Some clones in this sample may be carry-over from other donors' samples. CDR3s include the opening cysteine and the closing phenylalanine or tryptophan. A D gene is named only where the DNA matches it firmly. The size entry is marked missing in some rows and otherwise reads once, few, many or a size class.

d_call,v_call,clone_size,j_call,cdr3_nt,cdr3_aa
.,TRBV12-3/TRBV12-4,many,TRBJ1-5,TGTGCCAGCAGTCCCCAGAGCAATCAGCCCCAGCATTTT,CASSPQSNQPQHF
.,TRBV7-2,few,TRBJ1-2,TGTGCCAGCAGCTCAACCACAGGGAACTATGGCTACACCTTC,CASSSTTGNYGYTF
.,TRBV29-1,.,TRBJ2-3,TGCAGCGCCACTACTAGGGATAGCACAGATACGCAGTATTTT,CSATTRDSTDTQYF
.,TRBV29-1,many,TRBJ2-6,TGCAGCGTTGCCGGGGTTGGTTCTGGGGCCAACGTCCTGACTTTC,CSVAGVGSGANVLTF
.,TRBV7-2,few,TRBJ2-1,TGTGCCAGCAGCTTGACCCGCCCTTACAATGAGCAGTTCTTC,CASSLTRPYNEQFF
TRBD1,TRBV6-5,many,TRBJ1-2,TGTGCCAGCAGTTGGGACAGCTCCTATGGCTACACCTTC,CASSWDSSYGYTF
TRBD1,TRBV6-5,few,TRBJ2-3,TGTGCCAGCAGCAGATACAGGGGTGCAGATACGCAGTATTTT,CASSRYRGADTQYF
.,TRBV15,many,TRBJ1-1,TGTGCCACCAGCAGAGATGAGGGTGAAGCTTTCTTT,CATSRDEGEAFF
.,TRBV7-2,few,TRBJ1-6,TGTGCCAGCAGCTTAGAGACGTATAATTCACCCCTCCACTTT,CASSLETYNSPLHF
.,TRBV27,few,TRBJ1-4,TGTGCCAGCAGCTCCCCAATGGATTTGGACGAAAAACTGTTTTTT,CASSSPMDLDEKLFF
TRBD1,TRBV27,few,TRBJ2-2,TGTGCCAGCAGTTTCGGGGACAGGGGAATCGGGGAGCTGTTTTTT,CASSFGDRGIGELFF
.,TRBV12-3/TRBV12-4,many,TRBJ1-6,TGTGCCAGCAGTCGGGCAGATGGTTATTCACCCCTCCACTTT,CASSRADGYSPLHF
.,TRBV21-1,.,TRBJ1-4,TGTGCCAGCAGCATGCGAGGGGAAAAACTGTTTTTT,CASSMRGEKLFF
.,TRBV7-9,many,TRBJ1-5,TGTGCCAGCAGCGCGGGACCTAATAGCAATCAGCCCCAGCATTTT,CASSAGPNSNQPQHF
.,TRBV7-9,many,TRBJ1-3,TGTGCCAGCAGCTTAGGAGGGCGGAGCTCTGGAAACACCATATATTTT,CASSLGGRSSGNTIYF
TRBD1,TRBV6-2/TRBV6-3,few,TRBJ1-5,TGTGCCAGCAGAACTCCACAGGGGATTGGCAATCAGCCCCAGCATTTT,CASRTPQGIGNQPQHF
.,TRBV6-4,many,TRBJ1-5,TGTGCCAGCAGTGAGGGGTCGAATCAGCCCCAGCATTTT,CASSEGSNQPQHF
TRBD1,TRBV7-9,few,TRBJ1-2,TGTGCCAGCAGCTTATTGGGGACAGGGTCTAACTATGGCTACACCTTC,CASSLLGTGSNYGYTF
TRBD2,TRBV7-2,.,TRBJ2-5,TGTGCCAGCAGCTTAGGTCGGCTAGCGGGGGGCCCTGAGACCCAGTACTTC,CASSLGRLAGGPETQYF
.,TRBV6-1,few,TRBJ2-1,TGTGCCAGCATCTACAAGGGGAGCTCCTACAATGAGCAGTTCTTC,CASIYKGSSYNEQFF
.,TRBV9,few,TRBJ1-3,TGTGCCAGCAGCCCGGAAGGGGTTTTTGGAAACACCATATATTTT,CASSPEGVFGNTIYF
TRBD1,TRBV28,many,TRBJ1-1,TGTGCCACGGGACAGGGGGACACTGAAGCTTTCTTT,CATGQGDTEAFF
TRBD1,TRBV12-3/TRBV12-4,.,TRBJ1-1,TGTGCCAGCAGGGGAACCGGGACAGGGGGCGAATCTTTCTTT,CASRGTGTGGESFF
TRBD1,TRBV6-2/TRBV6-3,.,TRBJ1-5,TGTGCCAGCAGTGGAAACAGGGGTCAGCCCCAGCATTTT,CASSGNRGQPQHF
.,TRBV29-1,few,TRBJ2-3,TGCAGCATCATTACGATAGCGGCTAGCACAGATACGCAGTATTTT,CSIITIAASTDTQYF
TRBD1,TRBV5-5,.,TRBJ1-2,TGTGCCAGCAGACCTGGACAGGAGTATGGCTACACCTTC,CASRPGQEYGYTF
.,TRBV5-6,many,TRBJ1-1,TGTGCCAGCAGCCCCTTAGACAGCTATGAAGCTTTCTTT,CASSPLDSYEAFF
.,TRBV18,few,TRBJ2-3,TGTGCCAGCTCACCATTCGTCCGGACATCTCAATACACAGATACGCAGTATTTT,CASSPFVRTSQYTDTQYF
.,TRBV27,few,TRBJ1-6,TGTGCCAGCAGTCCCCTAACGGGAATCTATAATTCACCCCTCCACTTT,CASSPLTGIYNSPLHF
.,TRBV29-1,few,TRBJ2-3,TGCAGCGTTGAAGACCGGGCCTCCTCGGGAGATACGCAGTATTTT,CSVEDRASSGDTQYF
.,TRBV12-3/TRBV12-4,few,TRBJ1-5,TGTGCCAGCAGTTTACGGGAACAAGGGCCCCAGCATTTT,CASSLREQGPQHF
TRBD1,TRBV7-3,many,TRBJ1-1,TGTGCCAGCAGACCTACAGGGGGCGGTCAGGCTTTCTTT,CASRPTGGGQAFF
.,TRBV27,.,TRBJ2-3,TGTGCCAGCAGTTTGCGTCCGGGGGCCGGCACAGATACGCAGTATTTT,CASSLRPGAGTDTQYF
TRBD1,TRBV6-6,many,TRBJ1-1,TGTGCCAGCACTAAGACAGGGAACCTGAACACTGAAGCTTTCTTT,CASTKTGNLNTEAFF
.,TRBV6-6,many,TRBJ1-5,TGTGCCAGCAGTCGGGACGGCAATAATCAGCCCCAGCATTTT,CASSRDGNNQPQHF
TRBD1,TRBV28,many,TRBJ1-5,TGTGCCAGCAGTCTTGACAGGGCAAGGAGTCAGCCCCAGCATTTT,CASSLDRARSQPQHF
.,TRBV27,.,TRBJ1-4,TGTGCCAGCAGTTTAAGATCCCCCAATGAAAAACTGTTTTTT,CASSLRSPNEKLFF
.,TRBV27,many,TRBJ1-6,TGTGCCAGCAGTTCCGCGGGAAATTCACCCCTCCACTTT,CASSSAGNSPLHF
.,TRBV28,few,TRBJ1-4,TGTGCCAGCAGCGAGCTGGCCGGGGGTGAAAAACTGTTTTTT,CASSELAGGEKLFF
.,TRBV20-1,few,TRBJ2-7,TGCAGTGCTCGACAAGGGACGCGAACCTACGAGCAGTACTTC,CSARQGTRTYEQYF
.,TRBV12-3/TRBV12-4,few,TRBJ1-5,TGTGCCAGCAGTCCAGGGACACCTAATCAGCCCCAGCATTTT,CASSPGTPNQPQHF
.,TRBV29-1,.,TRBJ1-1,TGCAGCGTTGAAGATTTCGGCACTGAAGCTTTCTTT,CSVEDFGTEAFF
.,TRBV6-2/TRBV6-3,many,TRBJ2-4,TGTGCCAGCAGTTTAACAGGGATGGGCAAAAACATTCAGTACTTC,CASSLTGMGKNIQYF
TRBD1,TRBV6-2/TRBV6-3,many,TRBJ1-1,TGTGCCAGCAGTTACCCGGTACCGGGACAGGGGGACACTGAAGCTTTCTTT,CASSYPVPGQGDTEAFF
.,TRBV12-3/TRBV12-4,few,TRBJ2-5,TGTGCCAGCAGTTTTTGGGGGTCTAAGACCCAGTACTTC,CASSFWGSKTQYF
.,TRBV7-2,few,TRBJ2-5,TGTGCCAGCAACAAGGCCCGACAAGAGACCCAGTACTTC,CASNKARQETQYF
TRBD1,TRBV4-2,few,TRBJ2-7,TGTGCCAGCAGCCAAGGGCCGGGACAGGGGTCCGAGCAGTACTTC,CASSQGPGQGSEQYF
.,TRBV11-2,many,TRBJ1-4,TGTGCCAGCAGCTTAACACATGATAATGAAAAACTGTTTTTT,CASSLTHDNEKLFF
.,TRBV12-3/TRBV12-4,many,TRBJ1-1,TGTGCCAGCAGTTTGCGCGAGGGGCCGAACACTGAAGCTTTCTTT,CASSLREGPNTEAFF
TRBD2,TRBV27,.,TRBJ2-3,TGTGCCAGCAGTTTATCGGTCGTTCGGGGCGGGGGGGCAACAGATACGCAGTATTTT,CASSLSVVRGGGATDTQYF
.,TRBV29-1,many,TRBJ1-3,TGCAGCGCCGTGGTCACAAAGCCTAGGCCTGGAAACACCATATATTTT,CSAVVTKPRPGNTIYF
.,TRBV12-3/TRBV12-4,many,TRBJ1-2,TGTGCCAGCAGTTCGGGCAGGGCCTATGGCTACACCTTC,CASSSGRAYGYTF
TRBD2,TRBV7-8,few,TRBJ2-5,TGTGCCAGCAGCCTGACTAGCGGGGGTTTAAAGACCCAGTACTTC,CASSLTSGGLKTQYF
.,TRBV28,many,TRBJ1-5,TGTGCCAGCAGTTTAAAAGGTGGCAGGTTAAATCAGCCCCAGCATTTT,CASSLKGGRLNQPQHF
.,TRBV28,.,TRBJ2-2,TGTGCCAGCAGACAACAGAACACCGGGGAGCTGTTTTTT,CASRQQNTGELFF